The source of this T cell receptor beta chain is a study of cytomegalovirus exposure and HLA in healthy donors (dated by TCRdb to 2015 to 2018). Some background on the complete study: In an earlier analysis of 450 to 750 of the donors, roughly 300 Gb of sequence data and 120 million or so unique TCR beta sequences from 150 million to 200 million T cells were reported. Typing coverage differed by locus: A, B, C, DRB1 and DQB1 were typed in roughly 620-630 donors, DQA1 in roughly 500, DPA1 in 600 to 610, and DPB1 in 400 to 480. The study combined high-throughput TCR immunosequencing, statistical association of individual TCRs with disease status, and machine learning to predict cytomegalovirus infection status. Alongside the repertoire data, information on donor age, sex, ethnicity and CMV serostatus was compiled. A separate validation cohort of more than 100 different subjects was used in addition to the approximately 640-subject first cohort. The genetic ancestry cluster associated with self-reported Caucasian donors included roughly 84% of the 300 to 400 genotyped donors. All discovery cohort repertoires had been generated on a single sequencing platform. The T cell repertoires of 666 subjects were profiled by immunosequencing and related to cytomegalovirus serostatus. In a later analysis, previously published TCR beta repertoires from 600 to 850 donors were re-analyzed and high-resolution HLA genotyping was added so that TCR occurrence patterns could be studied. Across approximately 420 genotyped donors of the cohort, an average of roughly 250,000 unique TCR beta nucleotide sequences per donor were sequenced, and around 19% of those sequences were non-productive. HLA typing included class I and class II loci at four-digit resolution. The later analysis used no new phenotypic data to find candidate immune exposures, relying instead on TCR beta sequences and their occurrence across donors. The aim of the study was to test whether cataloging public T cell receptors could identify signatures of past pathogen exposure. A few DR-DQ haplotypes were treated as single units for association and clustering because of strong linkage in the cohort. An earlier analysis of 587 of the donors used high-throughput TCR beta sequencing to judge whether each TCR beta V gene segment behaved as functional or pseudogenic. Roughly 320 gigabases of sequencing data and around 80 million unique TCR sequences made up an early release that covered roughly 670 HLA-typed donors. A later genetic analysis took genome-wide SNP genotypes for about 65% of the 666 donors and used that subset as a discovery cohort. What the authors observed across the whole study: V-gene and J-gene trimming of TCR beta chains was associated with a missense DCLRE1C variant in a later genetic analysis, and the association was replicated in an independent cohort. In vitro tests confirmed that a few of the cytomegalovirus-associated TCR beta chains recognize cytomegalovirus antigens. Correlated functional status among segregating V segments might reflect linkage disequilibrium, but an unknown experimental factor could not be ruled out. A further reported finding was that TCR beta sequences accurately predicted the HLA-A and HLA-B alleles for most subjects in the first cohort. The authors suggested that the approach could potentially be generalized to other disease states and immunological phenotypes. Some 16 rarely observed V segments, including chromosome 9 orphons, were excluded from the earlier analysis of almost 600 of the donors because counts were too low. Immune exposure information for the cohort was limited to CMV serostatus. A later analysis found that most CMV-associated TCR beta chains appeared HLA-restricted, with HLA associations seemingly driven largely by CMV exposure. In both the original and validation cohorts, the classifier was reported to diagnose cytomegalovirus status with high specificity and sensitivity. Roughly uniform sequencing depth across donors was assumed in presence/absence analyses, although this assumption may not hold. Most TCR sequences were seen in very few donors, while some public TCRs were found in many individuals. A cluster of highly shared sequence variants was judged likely to represent a technical artifact of the sequencing pipeline. In an earlier analysis of some 550 of the donors, most TCR beta V segments were observed in productive rearrangements about 87% or about 30% of the time, broadly matching IMGT annotations. The cohort was sequenced for TCR beta chains only, and without alpha or paired-chain data the features that could be detected were limited. According to a later analysis, parvovirus B19, influenza, CMV and Epstein-Barr virus appeared linked to several top co-occurrence clusters. Because HLA typing was missing for some donors at each locus, association tests included only the typed subset. Specific HLA alleles were associated with about 17,000 TCR beta sequences at a false discovery rate of 0.05 in a later analysis. In a later analysis, the rate of TCR association differed among HLA loci, with DRB1 alleles having the most associated TCRs and HLA-C alleles having the fewest. The study gave a list of more than 150 TCR beta chains associated with cytomegalovirus. When HLA alleles, especially DR and DQ, strongly co-occurred, TCR associations were difficult to assign to individual alleles. Compared with equally common non-associated chains, HLA-associated TCR beta chains in a later analysis were more clonally expanded and had lower generation probabilities. The 87-base-pair reads could not distinguish some IMGT-functional V segments, including TRBV6-2 and TRBV6-3, so those segments were excluded. According to a later genetic analysis, donors in an Asian-associated ancestry cluster had fewer N-insertions in productive TCRs than the approximately 630-donor mean.

This clone was observed once. It has no known antigen specificity. No per-base quality is available; no much larger clone lies one base away. Library construction relied on the immunoSEQ multiplex PCR assay. For the multiplex PCR, a mixture combining 60 forward primers for TCR Vbeta segments and 13 reverse primers for TCR Jbeta segments was used. The CDR3 region of rearranged TCR beta genes was amplified from genomic DNA with a multiplex PCR assay. On the Illumina HiSeq System, the amplified TCR beta libraries were sequenced as 87-base-pair reads. As for the authors' bioinformatics: In a later analysis, around 80 million unique TCR beta chains were counted across the 500 to 850 repertoires, and around 11 million of these chains were shared by at least two donors. To remove PCR and sequencing errors, raw reads were error-corrected and collapsed into unique sequences using a nearest-neighbor algorithm that merged closely related sequences. To assign V, D and J gene segments, CDR3 sequences were aligned to IMGT reference sequences. For a sequence to be retained, at least a six-nucleotide match to both a V gene segment and a J gene segment was required. A rearrangement was called productive if the CDR3 had no stop codons and remained in frame with V and J, and every other rearrangement was called non-productive. CDR3 was defined by IMGT convention, running from the second conserved V-encoded cysteine to the conserved J-encoded phenylalanine. The earlier analysis of approximately 590 of the donors excluded any sequence lacking an unambiguous match to a single V gene segment. An earlier analysis of roughly 590 of the donors called V segments functional above 56.7% productive rearrangements and segregating when the between-donor standard deviation exceeded 5%. A statistical classification framework was built for diagnosing cytomegalovirus status from the catalog of TCR beta chain sequences. In a later analysis, TCR nucleotide sequences were compared against IMGT/GENE-DB human TR gene sequences so that V and J genes could be assigned. In a later analysis, CDR3 sequences and most-parsimonious VDJ recombination scenarios were assigned using the TCRdist pipeline. In a later analysis, each TCR beta chain was defined by its CDR3 amino acid sequence together with its V-gene family, and reads without a unique V-gene family were excluded. To address suspected cross-contamination and a sequencing artifact, a later analysis removed around 600 highly shared, low-generation-probability nucleotide sequences. For each public chain, a later analysis derived a clonal expansion index from normalized ranks of inferred template counts within each repertoire. In a later analysis, generation probabilities were computed using a VDJ recombination model fitted to out-of-frame rearrangements, and the results were checked against IGoR. A later analysis scored TCR-TCR, TCR-HLA and TCR-CMV co-occurrence with hypergeometric tests, applying a repertoire-size bias correction to TCR pairs. To estimate false discovery rates, a later analysis permuted the HLA or CMV assignments 20 times. A later analysis grouped co-occurring TCRs with DBSCAN, adding TCRdist sequence similarity when clustering within HLA-allele-positive subsets. Co-occurrence clustering excluded repertoires with fewer than 30,000 or more than 120,000 public chains, plus five with anomalous nucleotide sharing. Imported from immuneACCESS, the table was reduced by TCRdb to in-frame sequences with V and J called. These copies leave out some clones; in studies compared against another copy, an unresolved V gene accounts for under half, and the cause of the remainder is not known. V, J and clone size are those of that table, while D and trimming were read from the DNA. The sample table contains 200,000 to 250,000 clones; only one count was recorded for around 80% of them. Of the sample, roughly 0.7% falls within the top ten clones.

The cohort consisted of 600 or so healthy bone marrow donors. All cohort members were sampled while nominally healthy, although unrecorded immune exposures were likely present. The donor tested CMV seronegative and was one of the 352 seronegative cohort members. Every donor gave a peripheral blood sample, and the peripheral blood mononuclear cells from that sample were used for TCR beta sequencing. The Qiagen DNeasy Blood Extraction Kit was used to extract genomic DNA from the blood cell samples. The germline V gene sets CDR1 to SGHRS and CDR2 to YFSETQ. Deletion took 1 base off V and 6 bases off J, with a span of 15 bases between the germline ends. Reading from cysteine to phenylalanine, the CDR3 counts 15 amino acids. Solely the CDR3 DNA is kept, with 45 bases framed from the first base.

Sequenced input: PBMCs. The clonotype originates from a boy aged 2 to 10 in good health and CMV-seronegative. This sequence uses TRBV5-1 and TRBJ2-3; the D segment could be TRBD2, given 6 matching bases. The CDR3 here reads CASSLYSGEMDTQYF. The sequenced DNA: TGCGCCAGCAGCTTGTACTCGGGAGAAATGGATACGCAGTATTTT.